This TCR beta chain was captured in a study of CD8 T cells in ankylosing spondylitis. Scientists made TCR beta libraries using quantitative 5'-RACE with molecular barcodes. Each CDR3 protein gets one entry after TCRdb re-called the 5' RACE reads with MiXCR. The sample holds around 150,000 distinct CDR3 sequences, approximately 10% seen once. V shed 8 bases, J shed 5 bases, and the junction held 11 bases outside the gene matches. Per the germline V gene, CDR1 is MNHEY and CDR2 is SMNVEV (reference sequence). The CDR3 runs 14 residues. Overall study results and limits: What appeared characteristic of ankylosing spondylitis blood was a TCR beta motif of fewer than ten highly homologous variants. Within matched ankylosing spondylitis synovial fluid, disease-linked clones were reportedly significantly enriched.

Notes on this clonotype: The target antigen is unknown.

The sample was blood, either unsorted or a sorted T cell fraction (not recorded which). The chain couples TRBV27 to TRBJ1-2, with 7 nucleotides matching TRBD1. The sequence came from a female donor with ankylosing spondylitis or in good health (not recorded which). The CDR3 nucleotides read TGTGCCAGCTCCCTCACCCCAGGGGGGTATGGCTACACCTTC. This translates into CASSLTPGGYGYTF.